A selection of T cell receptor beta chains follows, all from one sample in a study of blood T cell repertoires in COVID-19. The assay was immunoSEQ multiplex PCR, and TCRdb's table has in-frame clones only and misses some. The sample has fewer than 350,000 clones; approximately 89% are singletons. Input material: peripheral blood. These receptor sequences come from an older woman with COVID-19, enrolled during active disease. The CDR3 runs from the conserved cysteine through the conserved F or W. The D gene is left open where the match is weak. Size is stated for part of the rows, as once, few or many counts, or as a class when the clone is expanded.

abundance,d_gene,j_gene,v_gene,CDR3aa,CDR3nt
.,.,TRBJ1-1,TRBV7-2,CASARQGLNTEAFF,TGTGCCAGCGCAAGGCAGGGTCTCAACACTGAAGCTTTCTTT
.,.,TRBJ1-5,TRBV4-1,CASSLRTGNQPQHF,TGCGCCAGCAGCCTGAGGACAGGCAATCAGCCCCAGCATTTT
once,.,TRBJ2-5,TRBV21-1,CASSKGGTLQGEGETQYF,TGTGCCAGCAGCAAAGGGGGGACTCTCCAAGGGGAAGGGGAGACCCAGTACTTC
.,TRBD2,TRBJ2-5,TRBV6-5,CASSPSGGALETQYF,TGTGCCAGCAGTCCTAGCGGGGGGGCACTAGAGACCCAGTACTTC
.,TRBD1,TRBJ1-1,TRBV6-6,CASSLPRGQGQKAFF,TGTGCCAGCAGTCTCCCCAGGGGGCAGGGACAGAAAGCTTTCTTT
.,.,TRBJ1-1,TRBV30,CAWSRAGLMNTEAFF,TGTGCCTGGAGTAGGGCAGGGCTGATGAACACTGAAGCTTTCTTT
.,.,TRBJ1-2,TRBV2,CASRRGEGVNYGYTF,TGTGCCAGCAGACGAGGAGAGGGGGTTAACTATGGCTACACCTTC
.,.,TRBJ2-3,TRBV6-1,CASSEEGGAGGDTQYF,TGTGCCAGCAGTGAAGAGGGGGGGGCCGGGGGAGATACGCAGTATTTT
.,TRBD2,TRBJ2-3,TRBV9,CASSVSGGADTQYF,TGTGCCAGCAGCGTGAGCGGGGGGGCAGATACGCAGTATTTT
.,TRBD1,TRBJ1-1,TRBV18,CASSLQGGNTEAFF,TGTGCCAGCTCACTTCAGGGGGGGAACACTGAAGCTTTCTTT
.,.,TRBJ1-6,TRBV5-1,CASSLAASSSYNSPLHF,TGCGCCAGCAGCTTGGCCGCCTCGAGCTCCTATAATTCACCCCTCCACTTT
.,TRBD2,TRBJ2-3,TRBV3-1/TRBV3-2,CASSQDLPAGGPTDTQYF,TGTGCCAGCAGCCAAGATCTTCCAGCGGGGGGACCCACAGATACGCAGTATTTT
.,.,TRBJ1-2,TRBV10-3,CAISEASPRYTF,TGTGCCATCAGTGAGGCGAGTCCGCGCTACACCTTC
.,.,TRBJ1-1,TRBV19,CASSIAGLTEAFF,TGTGCCAGTAGTATTGCAGGGCTCACTGAAGCTTTCTTT